Shown below are 6 T cell receptor beta chains from a single sample sequenced in a study of siplizumab effects on memory and regulatory T cells (dated by TCRdb to the late 2010s). The library was built by means of the immunoSEQ multiplex PCR assay. Drawn from immuneACCESS, this table holds only the in-frame rearrangements with V and J called that TCRdb kept. Clones are partly lost; checked studies trace under half to an unresolved V gene and leave the rest unexplained. Counted in this sample were about 120,000 clones; less than 95% of them appeared once. The ten largest clones take up around 1.7% of the sample. Sequencing used non-Treg CD4+ T cells sorted from blood. The cell subset or site label for this specimen denotes: FACS-sorted unstimulated CD4+ non-regulatory T cells. These receptors all stem from a human donor in good health.

The genes are TRBV10-3 and TRBJ1-5; D perhaps matches TRBD1 (5 bases). Germline V gene lookup returns CDR1 ENHRY and CDR2 SYGVKD. V lost 6 bases and J 5 bases, leaving 11 bases between the germline ends. The CDR3 runs to 13 residues. CDR3 DNA sequence: TGTGCCATCAGATGGGGGGAGGATCAGCCCCAGCATTTT. Protein product: CAIRWGEDQPQHF.

This rearrangement joins TRBV18 to TRBJ2-1; D perhaps matches TRBD1 (5 bases). Looked up from germline, CDR1 is KGHSH and CDR2 is LQKENI. This CDR3 is 14 amino acids long. Trimming pared 4 bases from V and 6 bases from J, leaving 13 bases between. CDR3 sequence reads: CASSLLLQGNEQFF. In DNA, the CDR3 is TGTGCCAGCTCACTTCTCCTCCAGGGCAATGAGCAGTTCTTC. The whole variable domain, filled in from reference TRBV18 and TRBJ2-1, reads NAGVMQNPRHLVRRRGQEARLRCSPMKGHSHVYWYRQLPEEGLKFMVYLQKENIIDESGMPKERFSAEFPKEGPSILRIQQVVRGDSAAYFCASSLLLQGNEQFFGPGTRLTVL.

The V gene is TRBV18, the J gene TRBJ1-2; no definite D call. This CDR3 has 11 amino acids. CDR1 and CDR2 from the germline V gene are KGHSH and LQKENI. Between the trimmed V and J ends, which lost 2 bases and 7 bases, there was a span of 5 bases. In nucleotides, the CDR3 is TGTGCCAGCTCACCATTAATTGGCTACACCTTC. Amino acid sequence: CASSPLIGYTF.

This rearrangement joins TRBV6-5 to TRBJ1-2; weak D call: TRBD1 (6 bases). The CDR3 is made up of 14 amino acids. Trimming removed 5 bases at V and 0 bases at J, with 10 bases between. Per the germline V gene, CDR1 is MNHEY and CDR2 is SVGAGI. The CDR3 loop reads CASSGDISNYGYTF. The CDR3, as DNA: TGTGCCAGCAGTGGGGACATATCTAACTATGGCTACACCTTC.

The rearrangement links TRBV7-3 to TRBJ1-1; maybe TRBD1 (5 bases). CDR3 length: 18 amino acids. V was trimmed by 6 bases and J by 0 bases, leaving 23 bases between them. CDR1 and CDR2 (germline): SGHTA, FQGTGA. CDR3 bases: TGTGCCAGCAGTCCGGGACCGAAAACGGCGAGGATGAACACTGAAGCTTTCTTT. This sequence encodes CASSPGPKTARMNTEAFF.

The chain combines TRBV2 with TRBJ2-1; TRBD1 agrees at 7 bases. CDR1 is SNHLY, CDR2 FYNNEI, per germline. With V trimmed by 6 bases and J by 9 bases, 14 bases remained unmatched. CDR3 size: 15 residues. The CDR3 spells CASRPDRSLSVEQFF. The CDR3 DNA is TGTGCCAGCAGGCCGGACAGGTCCCTATCGGTTGAGCAGTTCTTC.